The T cell receptor (beta chain) described here comes from a study of cytomegalovirus exposure and HLA in healthy donors. Primers: 60 Vbeta forward and 13 Jbeta reverse. This table comes from immunoSEQ multiplex PCR, and its TCRdb copy is limited to in-frame clones, with some not included. The sample is made up of about 160,000 clones, and the top ten hold 2.1% of it. As regards this clone: The antigen remains undetermined.

Overall study findings and caveats: Sequencing likely generated an artifact that appeared as a cluster of highly shared sequence variants.

Germline CDR1 and CDR2: SGHKS and YYEKEE (reference sequence). V was clipped by 2 bases and J by 6 bases; unmatched bases: 3. The CDR3 is 13 residues long. The receptor was derived from a man aged 25-45 years in good health and CMV-seronegative. Material for sequencing was PBMCs. V and J are TRBV5-5 and TRBJ2-7; 9 bases agree with TRBD1. CDR3 sequence: CASSLQGAFEQYF. The CDR3 coding sequence is TGTGCCAGCAGCTTACAGGGGGCCTTCGAGCAGTACTTC.